The 30 T cell receptor beta chains listed next were all sequenced from one sample in a study of cytomegalovirus exposure and HLA in healthy donors. TCRdb keeps only in-frame clones here, not all; method: immunoSEQ multiplex PCR. This table has about 56,000 clones, approximately 95% appearing once. Sequencing input: PBMCs. These receptors all stem from a woman younger than 30 in good health and CMV-seronegative.

The rearrangement uses TRBV7-2 and TRBJ2-2; 7 positions agree with TRBD1. CDR1 and CDR2 from the germline V gene are SGHTA and FQGNSA. The CDR3 is made up of 16 amino acids. Unmatched junction bases numbered 7, after V lost 1 base and J lost 5 bases. The CDR3 DNA sequence: TGTGCCAGCAGCTTAGTGGGGACAGACAGGACCGGGGAGCTGTTTTTT. Its translation is CASSLVGTDRTGELFF.

This sequence joins TRBV18 and TRBJ2-5, with D tentatively TRBD1 (6 bases). The CDR3 is 13 residues long. CDR1 and CDR2 from the germline V gene are KGHSH and LQKENI. V lost 6 bases and J 3 bases, leaving 11 bases between the germline ends. The CDR3 loop is CASSQGLEETQYF. For the CDR3, the DNA is TGTGCCAGCTCCCAGGGGTTGGAAGAGACCCAGTACTTC.

The chain links TRBV5-6 to TRBJ2-3; D ambiguous. The V end was cut by 4 bases, the J end by 0 bases, with 6 bases between. The germline gives CDR1 SGHDT, CDR2 YYEEEE. This CDR3 comprises 13 residues. The DNA for the CDR3 is TGTGCCAGCAGCAAGCCTAGCACAGATACGCAGTATTTT. Its translation is CASSKPSTDTQYF.

Here the CDR3 DNA reads TGCAGTGCCCTCGGCGGTACGCAGTATTTT. This encodes CSALGGTQYF. The rearrangement links TRBV20-1 to TRBJ2-3; D remains unclear. Germline V CDR1 and CDR2: DFQATT, SNEGSKA (reference sequence). Trimming shortened V by 6 bases and J by 8 bases, and 9 bases separated the two germline ends. This CDR3 region has 10 residues.

The rearrangement joins TRBV7-2 to TRBJ2-4; the match to TRBD1 covers 7 bases. The germline V gene encodes CDR1 SGHTA and CDR2 FQGNSA. This CDR3 region has 13 residues. V shed 6 bases, J shed 7 bases, and the junction held 6 bases outside the gene matches. The CDR3 here is CASRIDRVNIQYF. DNA for the CDR3: TGTGCCAGCAGGATCGACAGGGTCAACATTCAGTACTTC.

The CDR3 region has the DNA TGTGCCAGCAGCTTAGGGCAGATCTATGGCTACACCTTC. It is translated as CASSLGQIYGYTF. The chain employs TRBV7-2 and TRBJ1-2, with D unclear. V was pared by 1 base and J by 4 bases, with 7 bases between. The CDR3 spans 13 residues. CDR1 and CDR2 from the germline V gene are SGHTA and FQGNSA.

The J gene is TRBJ2-2, the V gene TRBV30; 8 bases fit TRBD2. The CDR3 has 18 residues. After removal of 3 bases from V and 5 bases from J, the junction contained 17 bases not matched to a gene. Germline lookup yields CDR1 GTSNPN and CDR2 SVGIG (reference sequence). DNA of the CDR3: TGTGCCTGGAGCCCCCCCCGGGCGGCGGGAGGAGGGACCGGGGAGCTGTTTTTT. Translated, it gives CAWSPPRAAGGGTGELFF.

The V and J genes are TRBV4-2 and TRBJ2-1; possibly TRBD1 for D (6 bases). Germline CDR1 is LGHNA and CDR2 is YNFKEQ. The CDR3 spans 16 residues. V lost 4 bases and J 0 bases, leaving 13 bases between the germline ends. The CDR3 loop reads CASSRQGQSSYNEQFF. The CDR3 DNA sequence: TGTGCCAGCAGCCGTCAGGGGCAAAGCTCCTACAATGAGCAGTTCTTC.

This chain uses TRBV5-1 with TRBJ2-7; weak D call: TRBD1 (6 bases). This CDR3 is 15 amino acids long. Germline V lookup: CDR1 SGHRS, CDR2 YFSETQ. Trimming left V 0 bases short and J 6 bases short, with 16 bases between. The CDR3 reads CASSLAQRAGVEQYF. In DNA form, the CDR3 reads TGCGCCAGCAGCTTGGCTCAGAGGGCAGGGGTCGAGCAGTACTTC.

The V and J genes are TRBV2 and TRBJ2-7; D possibly corresponds to TRBD1 (6 bases). CDR1 is SNHLY, CDR2 FYNNEI, per germline. The V gene lost 6 bases and the J gene lost 0 bases, with 12 bases spanning the gap. The length of the CDR3 is 14 residues. DNA of the CDR3: TGTGCCAGCAGCCGACAGGCCCGCTCCTACGAGCAGTACTTC. This sequence encodes CASSRQARSYEQYF.

The chain carries TRBV4-3 and TRBJ2-5; a weak D match, TRBD2 (6 bases). Trimming left V 0 bases short and J 1 base short, with 9 bases between. This CDR3 has 15 amino acids. Germline V gene data show CDR1 as LGHNA and CDR2 as YSLEER. The CDR3 nucleotides are TGCGCCAGCAGCCAAGACCCGGGGGTCCAAGAGACCCAGTACTTC. It translates to CASSQDPGVQETQYF.

The chain carries TRBV7-2 and TRBJ1-1; tentatively, D is TRBD1 (5 bases). This CDR3 is 15 amino acids long. Germline CDR1 and CDR2: SGHTA and FQGNSA. The V end lost 5 bases, the J end lost 4 bases, and 17 bases lay between the germline ends. This chain's CDR3 is CASSTPTGPGTEAFF. CDR3 DNA sequence: TGTGCCAGCAGCACCCCAACAGGCCCGGGCACTGAAGCTTTCTTT.

This clone came up once. This chain uses TRBV19 with TRBJ2-6; a weak D match, TRBD1 (6 bases). The V gene's germline CDR1 is LNHDA and CDR2 SQIVND (reference sequence). The CDR3 contains 18 residues. The V and J ends lost 4 bases and 0 bases respectively, with 16 bases between them. The CDR3 DNA reads TGTGCCAGTAGTACCTGGAGGATAGGGGGCTCTGGGGCCAACGTCCTGACTTTC. Protein sequence: CASSTWRIGGSGANVLTF. The entire variable domain, with the rest obtained from reference TRBV19 and TRBJ2-6, is as follows: DGGITQSPKYLFRKEGQNVTLSCEQNLNHDAMYWYRQDPGQGLRLIYYSQIVNDFQKGDIAEGYSVSREKKESFPLTVTSAQKNPTAFYLCASSTWRIGGSGANVLTFGAGSRLTVL.

The chain links TRBV11-2 to TRBJ2-5, with D possibly TRBD2 on 7 matching bases. Trimming cost V 4 bases and J 5 bases, with 17 bases left between them. Germline V gene lookup returns CDR1 SGHAT and CDR2 FQNNGV. The CDR3 loop spans 15 amino acids. The CDR3 DNA reads TGTGCCAGCAGCTCGACGGACGGGGGGCGGGAGACCCAGTACTTC. It encodes CASSSTDGGRETQYF.

The DNA of the CDR3 is TGTGCCAGCAGCTTAGGCTATGAGGAGTACTTC. Translating gives CASSLGYEEYF. V usage is TRBV7-9 and J usage is TRBJ2-7, with D uncertain. This CDR3 comprises 11 residues. V was pared by 1 base and J by 11 bases, with 9 bases between. CDR1 is SEHNR and CDR2 is FQNEAQ in the germline V gene (reference sequence).

This chain connects TRBV29-1 to TRBJ2-5; 9 positions agree with TRBD1. The length of the CDR3 is 13 residues. With V trimmed by 7 bases and J by 5 bases, 8 bases remained unmatched. The V gene's germline CDR1 is SQVTM and CDR2 ANQGSEA. The CDR3 protein is CSGGTGQRETQYF. CDR3 DNA sequence: TGCAGCGGGGGGACAGGGCAGAGGGAGACCCAGTACTTC.

This clone was detected once. The V call is TRBV9, the J call TRBJ2-7; possible D gene TRBD2, 6 bases. Trimming left V 0 bases short and J 3 bases short, with 10 bases between. In germline, CDR1 is SGDLS, CDR2 YYNGEE. The CDR3 has 14 amino acids. CDR3 sequence reads: CASSVVGSGYEQYF. In DNA, the CDR3 is TGTGCCAGCAGCGTAGTTGGTAGCGGCTACGAGCAGTACTTC.

The chain links TRBV7-9 to TRBJ2-1, with TRBD1 as a possible D gene (6 bases). This CDR3 contains 15 residues. The germline V and J ends were trimmed by 3 bases and 3 bases, with 12 bases remaining between them. CDR1 and CDR2 (germline): SEHNR, FQNEAQ (reference sequence). This CDR3 is CASSLLSGDYNEQFF. Written as DNA, the CDR3 is TGTGCCAGCAGCTTGTTGTCAGGGGACTACAATGAGCAGTTCTTC.

The chain has TRBV28 and TRBJ2-3, with 7 bases identical to TRBD2. The V gene's germline CDR1 is MDHEN and CDR2 SYDVKM. The CDR3 runs 16 residues. V lost 6 bases and J lost 1; bases outside the gene matches: 10. The CDR3 sequence is CASSPGRGGGTDTQYF. Here the CDR3 DNA reads TGTGCCAGCAGCCCGGGACGCGGGGGTGGCACAGATACGCAGTATTTT.

The rearrangement joins TRBV4-1 to TRBJ2-1; D might be TRBD1 (5 bases). CDR1 is MGHRA, CDR2 YSYEKL, per germline. The CDR3 has 15 residues. Deletions cut 6 bases from V and 3 bases from J, with 15 bases between. This chain's CDR3 is CASRSGAVLYNEQFF. CDR3 DNA sequence: TGCGCCAGCAGGAGTGGGGCAGTGCTCTACAATGAGCAGTTCTTC.

The CDR3: CASGESEQYF. The CDR3 DNA follows: TGTGCCAGCGGGGAGTCCGAGCAGTACTTC. The chain combines TRBV5-6 with TRBJ2-7, with D possibly matching TRBD2 (5 bases). The germline CDR1 and CDR2 sequences are SGHDT and YYEEEE. The CDR3 extends over 10 amino acids. The V and J ends lost 7 bases and 6 bases respectively, with 8 bases between them.

In nucleotides, the CDR3 is TGTGCCAGCAGTTGGCAGGGTCCCTACAATGAGCAGTTCTTC. Translation gives CASSWQGPYNEQFF. V gene TRBV25-1 combines with J gene TRBJ2-1; D perhaps matches TRBD1 (5 bases). The CDR3 is 14 residues long. The V gene lost 5 bases and the J gene lost 2 bases, with 10 bases spanning the gap. CDR1 MGHDK and CDR2 SYGVNS come from the germline V gene.

As DNA, the CDR3 is TGTGCCTCGGCAAAGGACAGGGAGGTATGGGATGGCTACACCTTC. Protein: CASAKDREVWDGYTF. The chain has TRBV2 and TRBJ1-2; 8 bases are a match to TRBD1. J lost 6 bases, V lost 11 bases, and 17 bases had no gene match. The CDR3 sequence is 15 residues long. CDR1 and CDR2 from the germline V gene are SNHLY and FYNNEI. Full variable domain (remainder filled in from reference TRBV2 and TRBJ1-2): EPEVTQTPSHQVTQMGQEVILRCVPISNHLYFYWYRQILGQKVEFLVSFYNNEISEKSEIFDDQFSVERPDGSNFTLKIRSTKLEDSAMYFCASAKDREVWDGYTFGSGTRLTVV.

The chain combines TRBV27 with TRBJ2-1; 10 bases are shared with TRBD2. Germline lookup yields CDR1 MNHEY and CDR2 SMNVEV (reference sequence). Trimming removed 7 bases from V and 8 bases from J; junction bases left unmatched: 5. This CDR3 spans 13 amino acids. The CDR3 spells CASKLAGFHEQFF. The CDR3 DNA reads TGTGCCAGCAAACTAGCGGGGTTTCATGAGCAGTTCTTC.

The chain employs TRBV4-3 and TRBJ2-2, with TRBD2 matching over 10 bases. The CDR3 covers 15 residues. Germline V CDR1 and CDR2: LGHNA, YSLEER. Germline trimming cut 5 bases from V and 7 bases from J; bases unmatched to any gene: 7. The CDR3 sequence is CASSSSGGADGELFF. CDR3 sequence (DNA): TGCGCCAGCAGCTCAAGCGGGGGGGCCGACGGGGAGCTGTTTTTT.

A note on this clone: One end of the junction is discordant with germline, which a read error may explain. The chain is built from TRBV7-7 and TRBJ1-1, with TRBD1 as a possible D gene (5 bases). There are 17 residues in the CDR3. The V gene's germline CDR1 is SSHAT and CDR2 FNYEAQ (reference sequence). The chain's CDR3 is CASSSPWGDLLGTEAFF. CDR3 nucleotides: TGTGCTAGCAGCTCCCCCTGGGGGGATCTCTTGGGCACTGAAGCTTTCTTT.

The chain employs TRBV30 and TRBJ2-4, with 7 positions matching TRBD1. The CDR3 has 14 residues. The trim removed 6 bases at V and 6 bases at J, leaving 11 bases unmatched. Germline V gene sequence: CDR1 GTSNPN, CDR2 SVGIG (reference sequence). CDR3 sequence (DNA): TGTGCCTGCAACCCACTTGGGACAGCAAACATTCAGTACTTC. Amino acids: CACNPLGTANIQYF.

The chain recombines TRBV6-5 with TRBJ2-5, with D perhaps TRBD2 (5 bases). CDR1 and CDR2 (germline): MNHEY, SVGAGI. The CDR3 is 13 amino acids. V lost 6 bases and J lost 1, with 9 bases in between. CDR3 in DNA: TGTGCCAGCAGACCCGGGATCCAAGAGACCCAGTACTTC. Translating it yields CASRPGIQETQYF.

This clone has just one count. This rearrangement joins TRBV5-1 to TRBJ2-3; D call uncertain. CDR3 length equals 16 residues. Between the trimmed V and J ends, which lost 0 bases and 1 base, there was a span of 12 bases. Germline V gene data show CDR1 as SGHRS and CDR2 as YFSETQ. The CDR3 DNA sequence: TGCGCCAGCAGCTTGGCGTGGAGTCCCGGCACAGATACGCAGTATTTT. This translates into CASSLAWSPGTDTQYF.

As concerns this clone: In the same sample, other DNA sequences code for this CDR3. The rearrangement joins TRBV9 to TRBJ2-2; D uncertain. The CDR3 sequence is 13 residues long. CDR1 is SGDLS, CDR2 YYNGEE, per germline. Deletions cut 2 bases from V and 1 base from J, with 3 bases between. The CDR3 DNA is TGTGCCAGCAGCGTTCAGAACACCGGGGAGCTGTTTTTT. This encodes CASSVQNTGELFF.